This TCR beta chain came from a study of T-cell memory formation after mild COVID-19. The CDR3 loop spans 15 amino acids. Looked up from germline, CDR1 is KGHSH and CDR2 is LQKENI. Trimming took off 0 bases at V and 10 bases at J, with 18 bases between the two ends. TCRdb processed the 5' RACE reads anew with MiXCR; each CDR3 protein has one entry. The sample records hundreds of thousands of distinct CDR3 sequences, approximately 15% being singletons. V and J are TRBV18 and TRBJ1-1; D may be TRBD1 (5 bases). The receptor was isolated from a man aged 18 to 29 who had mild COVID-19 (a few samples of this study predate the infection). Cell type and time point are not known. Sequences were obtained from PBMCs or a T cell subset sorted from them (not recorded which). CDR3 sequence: CASSPPQGGLLLAFF. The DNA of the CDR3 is TGTGCCAGCTCACCACCGCAGGGCGGGCTACTGCTAGCTTTCTTT. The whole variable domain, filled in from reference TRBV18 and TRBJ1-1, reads NAGVMQNPRHLVRRRGQEARLRCSPMKGHSHVYWYRQLPEEGLKFMVYLQKENIIDESGMPKERFSAEFPKEGPSILRIQQVVRGDSAAYFCASSPPQGGLLLAFFGQGTRLTVV.